The rows below give T cell receptor beta chains drawn from one sample of a study of cytomegalovirus exposure and HLA in healthy donors. The protocol was immunoSEQ multiplex PCR, while the TCRdb copy is restricted to in-frame clones and leaves out a portion. The table shows 220,000 or so clones, with over 80% occurring only once. Sequenced sample: PBMCs. Every receptor here comes from a woman younger than 45 in good health and CMV-seropositive. Each CDR3 is given with its conserved first and last residue. The D gene is left open where the match is weak. Clone size is given for some rows only: seen once, a few or many times, or a class if the clone is expanded.

d_call	v_call	clone_size	j_call	cdr3_aa	cdr3_nt
-	TRBV4-1	-	TRBJ2-1	CASSPSGVNEQFF	TGCGCCAGCAGCCCGAGTGGTGTCAATGAGCAGTTCTTC
-	TRBV15	-	TRBJ1-2	CATSRVPQTPNYGYTF	TGTGCCACCAGCAGAGTACCCCAGACTCCTAACTATGGCTACACCTTC
TRBD1	TRBV4-1	-	TRBJ1-2	CASSHTGTDYGYTF	TGCGCCAGCAGCCATACCGGGACAGACTATGGCTACACCTTC
-	TRBV21-1	-	TRBJ2-7	CASRGGSREQYF	TGTGCCAGCAGGGGCGGGAGCCGCGAGCAGTACTTC
-	TRBV14	-	TRBJ2-7	CASKRGSSYEQYF	TGTGCCAGTAAAAGGGGAAGCTCCTACGAGCAGTACTTC
-	TRBV5-1	-	TRBJ2-3	CASSLTGVSTDTQYF	TGCGCCAGCAGCCTGACAGGAGTTAGCACAGATACGCAGTATTTT
-	TRBV6-4	-	TRBJ2-2	CASSDSLDTGELFF	TGTGCCAGCAGTGACTCGCTGGACACCGGGGAGCTGTTTTTT
-	TRBV29-1	-	TRBJ1-2	CSGRTSGYGYTF	TGCAGCGGAAGGACCAGTGGGTATGGCTACACCTTC
TRBD2	TRBV5-1	-	TRBJ2-2	CASQGGLATGELFF	TGCGCCAGCCAGGGGGGACTAGCGACCGGGGAGCTGTTTTTT
TRBD2	TRBV7-9	-	TRBJ2-1	CASTGTTTNEQFF	TGTGCCAGCACCGGGACTACGACCAATGAGCAGTTCTTC
-	TRBV2	-	TRBJ2-3	CASRGETRIPDTQYF	TGTGCCAGCAGGGGTGAGACTAGGATCCCAGATACGCAGTATTTT
TRBD2	TRBV2	-	TRBJ2-2	CASRKERESLWFGELFF	TGTGCCAGCAGAAAAGAGCGGGAGAGTCTGTGGTTCGGGGAGCTGTTTTTT
TRBD1	TRBV10-3	-	TRBJ2-1	CAISHRDRTRGEQFF	TGTGCCATCAGCCACCGGGACAGGACGCGCGGTGAGCAGTTCTTC
TRBD1	TRBV10-3	-	TRBJ2-7	CAISDTGTGDYEQYF	TGTGCCATCAGTGACACCGGGACAGGGGACTACGAGCAGTACTTC
-	TRBV5-4	-	TRBJ2-7	CASSHSNTKNNEQYF	TGTGCCAGCAGCCATTCCAACACGAAAAACAACGAGCAGTACTTC
-	TRBV4-1	-	TRBJ1-2	CASSQGGKGFDYGYTF	TGCGCCAGCAGCCAAGGCGGGAAGGGGTTTGACTATGGCTACACCTTC
TRBD2	TRBV30	-	TRBJ2-1	CAWSGDSGRTYNEQFF	TGTGCCTGGAGTGGAGATAGCGGGAGGACCTACAATGAGCAGTTCTTC
-	TRBV29-1	-	TRBJ1-2	CSVEVGDGYGYTF	TGCAGCGTTGAAGTGGGGGATGGCTATGGCTACACCTTC
-	TRBV7-3	-	TRBJ2-3	CASSLGGRDTQYF	TGTGCCAGCAGCCTAGGGGGGAGAGATACGCAGTATTTT
TRBD1	TRBV4-1	-	TRBJ1-5	CASSQGRGPGQPQHF	TGCGCCAGCAGCCAAGGCAGGGGGCCGGGGCAGCCCCAGCATTTT
-	TRBV6-6	-	TRBJ2-6	CASSSQGLSGANVLTF	TGTGCCAGCAGCTCACAGGGACTCTCTGGGGCCAACGTCCTGACTTTC
-	TRBV7-3	-	TRBJ2-5	CASSFGGLAETQYF	TGTGCCAGCAGCTTCGGGGGGCTGGCGGAGACCCAGTACTTC
-	TRBV5-6	-	TRBJ2-3	CASSLPTSLLSDTQYF	TGTGCCAGCAGCTTGCCGACTTCCCTATTGTCAGATACGCAGTATTTT
TRBD1	TRBV4-1	-	TRBJ2-1	CASSQDRTGVYNEQFF	TGCGCCAGCAGCCAAGATAGGACAGGGGTTTACAATGAGCAGTTCTTC
TRBD1	TRBV2	-	TRBJ1-2	CASTDRTYGYTF	TGTGCCAGTACGGACAGGACCTATGGCTACACCTTC
-	TRBV28	-	TRBJ1-2	CASIPFREAANYGYTF	TGTGCCAGCATACCTTTTCGAGAGGCCGCTAACTATGGCTACACCTTC
-	TRBV4-3	-	TRBJ1-5	CASSQDGSLNQPQHF	TGCGCCAGCAGCCAAGATGGGTCGCTCAATCAGCCCCAGCATTTT
TRBD2	TRBV6-5	-	TRBJ2-7	CASTPKREGGYEQYF	TGTGCCAGCACCCCTAAGCGGGAGGGCGGCTACGAGCAGTACTTC
-	TRBV18	-	TRBJ2-1	CASFPTGGARNEQFF	TGTGCCAGCTTCCCGACCGGGGGCGCAAGGAATGAGCAGTTCTTC
-	TRBV10-3	-	TRBJ2-7	CATYPGRESYEQYF	TGTGCTACCTATCCGGGACGGGAATCCTACGAGCAGTACTTC
TRBD1	TRBV30	-	TRBJ2-7	CTWSLRGTGGPYEQYF	TGTACCTGGAGCCTGAGAGGGACAGGGGGGCCTTACGAGCAGTACTTC
TRBD1	TRBV28	many	TRBJ2-3	CASSFRDRAPDTQYF	TGTGCCAGCAGTTTCCGGGACAGGGCCCCAGATACGCAGTATTTT
TRBD2	TRBV27	-	TRBJ2-1	CASSLALAAYNEQFF	TGTGCCAGCAGTTTAGCCCTAGCGGCTTACAATGAGCAGTTCTTC
TRBD1	TRBV4-1	-	TRBJ1-2	CASSLDRGLNYGYTF	TGCGCCAGCAGCCTGGACAGGGGGCTTAACTATGGCTACACCTTC
-	TRBV4-1	few	TRBJ2-7	CASSQEPPGTAYEQYF	TGCGCCAGCAGCCAAGAGCCGCCAGGGACCGCCTACGAGCAGTACTTC
-	TRBV11-3	-	TRBJ1-2	CASSFTSSANYGYTF	TGTGCCAGCAGCTTTACGTCTTCTGCTAACTATGGCTACACCTTC
TRBD2	TRBV7-6	-	TRBJ2-5	CASSLGPPTSGSMKTQYF	TGTGCCAGCAGCTTAGGCCCCCCGACTAGCGGGAGTATGAAGACCCAGTACTTC
-	TRBV11-2	-	TRBJ2-5	CASSRGRIQETQYF	TGTGCCAGCAGCAGGGGACGCATCCAAGAGACCCAGTACTTC
-	TRBV7-8	-	TRBJ2-7	CASGDYEQYF	TGTGCCAGCGGAGACTACGAGCAGTACTTC
-	TRBV6-4	-	TRBJ2-5	CASSEEVFPYF	TGTGCCAGCAGTGAAGAGGTGTTCCCGTACTTC
TRBD2	TRBV18	-	TRBJ2-1	CASSPDTSGRANEQFF	TGTGCCAGCTCACCCGACACTAGCGGGAGGGCCAATGAGCAGTTCTTC
-	TRBV2	-	TRBJ2-7	CASSESLGAYEQYF	TGTGCCAGCAGTGAATCCCTTGGCGCCTACGAGCAGTACTTC
-	TRBV2	-	TRBJ2-7	CASRGRVLSSYEQYF	TGTGCCAGCAGGGGTCGCGTCTTAAGCTCCTACGAGCAGTACTTC
-	TRBV5-1	-	TRBJ1-2	CASSSLPGAGYGYTF	TGCGCCAGCAGCTCACTCCCAGGGGCTGGTTATGGCTACACCTTC
TRBD2	TRBV4-1	-	TRBJ2-7	CASSPKPSGTRKYF	TGCGCCAGCAGCCCTAAACCATCCGGGACTAGGAAGTACTTC
TRBD2	TRBV6-4	-	TRBJ2-7	CASSEIAGPYEQYF	TGTGCCAGCAGTGAGATAGCGGGTCCCTACGAGCAGTACTTC
-	TRBV6-5	-	TRBJ1-1	CASRGARKNTEAFF	TGTGCCAGCAGGGGGGCCCGTAAGAACACTGAAGCTTTCTTT